The 29 T cell receptor beta chains given below trace back to one sample, sequenced in a study of Siglec-9 on CD8 T cells in melanoma. The assay was immunoSEQ multiplex PCR, and TCRdb's table has in-frame clones only and misses some. The repertoire holds 30,000 or so clones, with 80% as singletons. The sequencing input was Siglec-9- CD8+ T cells sorted from blood. The source of these receptors is a human donor in good health.

This chain uses TRBV4-1 with TRBJ1-3, with D unclear. Per the germline V gene, CDR1 is MGHRA and CDR2 is YSYEKL. The CDR3 length is 12 residues. The ends were cut back, 3 bases at V and 8 bases at J, with 8 bases in the middle. CDR3 DNA: TGCGCCAGCAGCCAGGGTGGGGACACCATATATTTT. It is translated as CASSQGGDTIYF.

This clone appeared a single time. The chain joins TRBV7-8 to TRBJ2-7; 15 bases fit TRBD2. Germline trimming cut 1 base from V and 4 bases from J; bases unmatched to any gene: 8. The germline V gene has CDR1 SGHVS and CDR2 FQNEAQ. The CDR3 has 18 amino acids. The CDR3: CASSLGTGLAGGRYEQYF. The CDR3 DNA reads TGTGCCAGCAGCTTAGGCACCGGACTAGCGGGGGGGAGGTACGAGCAGTACTTC. Full variable domain (outside the CDR3, taken from reference TRBV7-8 and TRBJ2-7): GAGVSQSPRYKVAKRGQDVALRCDPISGHVSLFWYQQALGQGPEFLTYFQNEAQLDKSGLPSDRFFAERPEGSVSTLKIQRTQQEDSAVYLCASSLGTGLAGGRYEQYFGPGTRLTVT.

The rearrangement joins TRBV6-1 to TRBJ1-4; D gene unclear. V lost 0 bases and J 7 bases, leaving 12 bases between the germline ends. CDR3 length equals 15 residues. CDR1 is MNHNS, CDR2 SASEGT, per germline. In DNA form, the CDR3 reads TGTGCCAGCAGTGAAGCGTACAGCGAGGGTGAAAAACTGTTTTTT. Protein sequence: CASSEAYSEGEKLFF.

The chain joins TRBV28 to TRBJ1-5; possibly TRBD1 for D (5 bases). Germline lookup yields CDR1 MDHEN and CDR2 SYDVKM. V was cut by 6 bases and J by 2 bases, with 17 bases left in between. The CDR3 consists of 16 residues. Here the CDR3 DNA reads TGTGCCAGCAGGGGGGGTTGGACGTATGGCAATCAGCCCCAGCATTTT. Protein product: CASRGGWTYGNQPQHF.

This clone showed up just once. The chain has TRBV7-9 and TRBJ1-4; the match to TRBD1 covers 7 bases. The CDR3 has 14 amino acids. Looked up from germline, CDR1 is SEHNR and CDR2 is FQNEAQ (reference sequence). Trimming took 1 base from V and 10 from J; bases not matched to a gene: 6. The CDR3 here is CASSLVVPGGKLFF. Written as DNA, the CDR3 is TGTGCCAGCAGCTTAGTCGTACCAGGGGGAAAACTGTTTTTT. Full variable domain (rest looked up from reference TRBV7-9 and TRBJ1-4): DTGVSQNPRHKITKRGQNVTFRCDPISEHNRLYWYRQTLGQGPEFLTYFQNEAQLEKSRLLSDRFSAERPKGSFSTLEIQRTEQGDSAMYLCASSLVVPGGKLFFGSGTQLSVL.

The V gene is TRBV2, the J gene TRBJ2-1; 7 nucleotides agree with TRBD2. Germline V gene sequence: CDR1 SNHLY, CDR2 FYNNEI. The CDR3 has 16 residues. The CDR3: CAEEGRDGGRYNEQFF. The CDR3 DNA sequence: TGTGCTGAAGAGGGGCGCGATGGCGGGAGATACAATGAGCAGTTCTTC.

The CDR3 region is CASSRLGTGAYSNQPQHF. The CDR3, as DNA: TGTGCCAGTAGCCGGCTCGGGACAGGGGCATATAGCAATCAGCCCCAGCATTTT. The chain recombines TRBV19 with TRBJ1-5, with TRBD1 matching 10 bases. This CDR3 region has 18 residues. With 6 bases clipped from V and 0 bases from J, the junction kept 11 bases outside the gene matches. CDR1 and CDR2 from the germline V gene are LNHDA and SQIVND (reference sequence).

The chain joins TRBV15 to TRBJ2-5, with 11 bases lining up with TRBD1. Looked up from germline, CDR1 is LNHNV and CDR2 is YYDKDF (reference sequence). Unmatched junction bases numbered 8, after V lost 2 bases and J lost 3 bases. The length of the CDR3 is 17 residues. The CDR3 sequence is CATSRYYGQGAEETQYF. The CDR3 DNA is TGTGCCACCAGCAGATACTATGGACAGGGGGCGGAAGAGACCCAGTACTTC.

The chain couples TRBV7-9 to TRBJ2-3; D not resolved. Looked up from germline, CDR1 is SEHNR and CDR2 is FQNEAQ (reference sequence). The CDR3 contains 15 residues. Trimming pared 3 bases from V and 0 bases from J, leaving 10 bases between. CDR3 amino acids: CASSFTLFSTDTQYF. The CDR3 DNA reads TGTGCCAGCAGCTTTACATTATTTAGCACAGATACGCAGTATTTT.

This clone appeared a single time. The J gene is TRBJ2-1, the V gene TRBV6-5; 8 nucleotides line up with TRBD2. The V segment lost 2 bases and the J segment 7 bases; nucleotides outside the gene matches: 4. The CDR3 covers 14 residues. CDR1 is MNHEY, CDR2 SVGAGI, per germline. DNA of the CDR3: TGTGCCAGCAGTTACGGGACTAGTGGGAATGAGCAGTTCTTC. As protein: CASSYGTSGNEQFF.

The J gene is TRBJ2-3, the V gene TRBV27; D is uncertain. Germline V gene data show CDR1 as MNHEY and CDR2 as SMNVEV (reference sequence). V lost 4 bases, J lost 3 bases, and 5 bases lay in between. CDR3 length equals 12 residues. CDR3 protein: CASSSTTDTQYF. The CDR3 nucleotides read TGTGCCAGCAGTTCCACGACAGATACGCAGTATTTT.

The chain links TRBV6-6 to TRBJ2-1, with 11 bases aligning to TRBD2. With V trimmed by 4 bases and J by 2 bases, 1 base remained unmatched. CDR1 is MNHNY, CDR2 SVGAGI, per germline (reference sequence). This CDR3 contains 15 residues. CDR3 sequence reads: CASSSSGGTYNEQFF. CDR3 nucleotides: TGTGCCAGCAGTTCTAGCGGGGGGACCTACAATGAGCAGTTCTTC.

This clone was seen only once. This chain's CDR3 is CASRPTGWAYGYTF. DNA of the CDR3: TGTGCCAGCAGACCAACAGGATGGGCTTATGGCTACACCTTC. The genes are TRBV11-2 and TRBJ1-2; possibly TRBD1 for D (5 bases). V was clipped by 6 bases and J by 5 bases, with 16 bases between them. Germline CDR1 is SGHAT and CDR2 is FQNNGV. The CDR3 runs to 14 residues.

This chain links TRBV7-2 with TRBJ2-1; D is unresolved. The CDR3 contains 17 residues. The V gene lost 4 bases and the J gene lost 0 bases, with 16 bases spanning the gap. Per germline, CDR1 SGHTA and CDR2 FQGNSA. CDR3 loop: CASSSGLGDRSYNEQFF. Here the CDR3 DNA reads TGTGCCAGCAGCTCCGGTCTGGGCGATCGCTCCTACAATGAGCAGTTCTTC.

This chain links TRBV11-2 with TRBJ2-5, with 10 bases lining up with TRBD1. The ends lost 4 bases at V and 3 bases at J; junction bases unmatched: 14. Germline V gene lookup returns CDR1 SGHAT and CDR2 FQNNGV. This CDR3 comprises 18 residues. The CDR3 sequence is CASSSPGTGAVWEETQYF. As DNA, the CDR3 is TGTGCCAGCAGCTCGCCCGGGACAGGGGCGGTATGGGAAGAGACCCAGTACTTC.

This rearrangement joins TRBV12-5 to TRBJ1-2; D uncertain. The CDR3 loop spans 14 amino acids. Germline CDR1 reads LGHNT; CDR2 reads FRNRAP. Between the trimmed V and J ends, which lost 5 bases and 4 bases, there was a span of 14 bases. The CDR3, as DNA: TGTGCTAGTGGTCCCCCTGGACGTCTCTATGGCTACACCTTC. Translating it yields CASGPPGRLYGYTF.

The chain carries TRBV27 and TRBJ1-5, with a weak D call TRBD1 (6 bases). The CDR3 is made up of 14 amino acids. V lost 3 bases, J lost 2 bases, and 8 bases lay in between. The germline V gene has CDR1 MNHEY and CDR2 SMNVEV (reference sequence). In DNA, the CDR3 is TGTGCCAGCAGTTTCTCAGGGGGCAATCAGCCCCAGCATTTT. It encodes CASSFSGGNQPQHF.

The V call is TRBV28, the J call TRBJ1-6; TRBD1 aligns across 10 bases. The germline CDR1 and CDR2 sequences are MDHEN and SYDVKM. The CDR3 sequence is 15 residues long. V lost 3 bases to trimming and J lost 14 bases; unmatched junction nucleotides: 10. CDR3 DNA: TGTGCCAGCAGTTTCCGAGGGACAGGGGAGGTGACCCTCCACTTT. Translating it yields CASSFRGTGEVTLHF. Together with reference TRBV28 and TRBJ1-6, the CDR3 gives the full variable domain: DVKVTQSSRYLVKRTGEKVFLECVQDMDHENMFWYRQDPGLGLRLIYFSYDVKMKEKGDIPEGYSVSREKKERFSLILESASTNQTSMYLCASSFRGTGEVTLHFGNGTRLTVT.

The chain uses TRBV5-1 and TRBJ1-4; D is ambiguous. The CDR3 consists of 16 residues. Germline loops: CDR1 SGHRS, CDR2 YFSETQ. Trimming pared 1 base from V and 0 bases from J, leaving 10 bases between. The CDR3, as DNA: TGCGCCAGCAGCTTGTATGGTCTTGCAACTAATGAAAAACTGTTTTTT. Residues: CASSLYGLATNEKLFF.

The V call is TRBV19, the J call TRBJ2-2; unclear D gene. This CDR3 contains 16 residues. The V and J ends lost 3 bases and 4 bases respectively, with 15 bases between them. Looked up from germline, CDR1 is LNHDA and CDR2 is SQIVND (reference sequence). DNA for the CDR3: TGTGCCAGTAGTATCCTCGGACCGCTAGGCACCGGGGAGCTGTTTTTT. Residues: CASSILGPLGTGELFF.

The gene calls are TRBV2 and TRBJ2-1, with a possible D match to TRBD1 (5 bases). The CDR3 has 16 amino acids. V dropped 7 bases and J dropped 3 bases, with 19 bases sitting between them. Germline V lookup: CDR1 SNHLY, CDR2 FYNNEI. In DNA form, the CDR3 reads TGTGCCAGCACCTCAAAGGGGTCACTCGGCTACAATGAGCAGTTCTTC. This encodes CASTSKGSLGYNEQFF.

The rearrangement joins TRBV27 to TRBJ2-7, with 9 positions matching TRBD1. The CDR3 contains 14 residues. The junction had 4 bases not matched to a gene; V was cut back by 5 bases and J by 2 bases. Germline assignment: CDR1 MNHEY and CDR2 SMNVEV (reference sequence). The CDR3 loop is CASSPGTGPYEQYF. The DNA for the CDR3 is TGTGCCAGCAGTCCCGGGACAGGGCCCTACGAGCAGTACTTC.

The chain is built from TRBV19 and TRBJ1-2; 9 bases map to TRBD1. V lost 5 bases, J lost 7 bases, and 8 bases stayed unmatched. Germline V gene sequence: CDR1 LNHDA, CDR2 SQIVND (reference sequence). This CDR3 has 14 residues. Here the CDR3 reads CASSAGTGYVGYTF. The CDR3 DNA reads as TGTGCCAGTAGTGCCGGGACAGGGTATGTTGGCTACACCTTC.

The V call is TRBV30, the J call TRBJ1-2; D ambiguous. This CDR3 region has 13 residues. CDR1 is GTSNPN and CDR2 is SVGIG in the germline V gene (reference sequence). The V end was cut by 5 bases, the J end by 2 bases, with 12 bases between. In DNA form, the CDR3 reads TGTGCCTGGCTTGCTGGGCGAAACTATGGCTACACCTTC. This translates into CAWLAGRNYGYTF.

The rearrangement links TRBV7-9 to TRBJ1-2; D unclear. The CDR3 consists of 15 residues. Germline V gene data show CDR1 as SEHNR and CDR2 as FQNEAQ (reference sequence). Trimming removed 9 bases at V and 2 bases at J, with 19 bases between. This CDR3 reads CASRDGLLANYGYTF. The CDR3 coding sequence is TGTGCCAGTCGGGATGGGTTGCTTGCCAACTATGGCTACACCTTC.

V and J are TRBV9 and TRBJ2-1; D remains unclear. Trimming removed 4 bases from V and 5 bases from J, with 10 bases in between. This CDR3 contains 13 residues. Germline lookup yields CDR1 SGDLS and CDR2 YYNGEE. The DNA of the CDR3 is TGTGCCAGCAGCCCATCCACGGACAATGAGCAGTTCTTC. Its protein product is CASSPSTDNEQFF.

The V call is TRBV28, the J call TRBJ2-7; D may be TRBD2 (5 bases). Germline V gene sequence: CDR1 MDHEN, CDR2 SYDVKM. Trimming took 6 bases from V and 3 from J, leaving 15 bases between them. The CDR3 runs 14 residues. This CDR3 reads CASSPLEEFYEQYF. For the CDR3, the DNA is TGTGCCAGCAGCCCTTTGGAGGAGTTCTACGAGCAGTACTTC.

CDR3 DNA sequence: TGTGCCAGCAGTTTGGGGCAGCCAAATGAAAAACTGTTTTTT. Residues: CASSLGQPNEKLFF. The V gene is TRBV27, the J gene TRBJ1-4; D possibly corresponds to TRBD1 (5 bases). Trimming stripped 3 bases from V and 5 bases from J, with 10 bases between. CDR1 MNHEY and CDR2 SMNVEV come from the germline V gene (reference sequence). The CDR3 runs 14 residues.

This rearrangement joins TRBV2 to TRBJ2-1, with TRBD2 matching 15 bases. The J segment lost 6 bases and the V segment lost 9 bases, leaving 3 bases of the junction unmatched. This CDR3 is 14 amino acids long. Germline CDR1 is SNHLY and CDR2 is FYNNEI. The CDR3 nucleotides are TGTGCCAGACAGGGACTAGCGGGGGGCAATGAGCAGTTCTTC. The encoded protein is CARQGLAGGNEQFF.